This T cell receptor beta chain appears in the sequencing data of a study of T cell responses to AZD1222 COVID-19 vaccine. About this clone itself: Its antigen is currently unknown.

Assay used: immunoSEQ multiplex PCR; TCRdb lists only in-frame clones, some missing. The sample yields 150,000 to 200,000 clones, about 87% seen once. Study-wide results and caveats: Donors, mostly white British, included more females; clonal diversity was possibly underestimated. Spike as a whole was targeted by vaccine-associated CD4 TCRs, dominant at 160-218 and 743-854. Baseline testing showed seropositivity in only a handful of AZD1222 recipients. Spike-specific TCR repertoires showed rising breadth and depth after two AZD1222 doses.

This CDR3 is built from 11 residues. The V gene lost 4 bases and the J gene lost 10 bases, with 8 bases spanning the gap. The V gene's germline CDR1 is MNHEY and CDR2 SVGEGT. Sequencing used peripheral blood, obtained on day 0 of MenACWY control vaccination. The TCR sequence derives from an adult in good health. The genes are TRBV6-2 or TRBV6-3 and TRBJ2-1; no clear D. CDR3 bases: TGTGCCAGCAGTTTTAGCAGAGAGCAGTTCTTC. Translated: CASSFSREQFF.